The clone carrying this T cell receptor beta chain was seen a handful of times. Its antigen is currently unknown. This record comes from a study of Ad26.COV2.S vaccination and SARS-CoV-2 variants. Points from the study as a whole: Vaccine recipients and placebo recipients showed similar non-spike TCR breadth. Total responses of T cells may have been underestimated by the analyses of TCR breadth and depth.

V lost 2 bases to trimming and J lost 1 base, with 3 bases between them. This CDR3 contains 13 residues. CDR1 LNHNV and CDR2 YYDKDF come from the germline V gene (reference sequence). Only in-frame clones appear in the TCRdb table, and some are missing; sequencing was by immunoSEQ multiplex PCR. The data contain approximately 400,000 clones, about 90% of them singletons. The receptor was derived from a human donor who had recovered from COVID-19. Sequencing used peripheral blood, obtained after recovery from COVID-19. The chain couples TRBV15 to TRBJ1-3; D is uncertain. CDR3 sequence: CATSRNSGNTIYF. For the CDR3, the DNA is TGTGCCACCAGCAGAAATTCTGGAAACACCATATATTTT.